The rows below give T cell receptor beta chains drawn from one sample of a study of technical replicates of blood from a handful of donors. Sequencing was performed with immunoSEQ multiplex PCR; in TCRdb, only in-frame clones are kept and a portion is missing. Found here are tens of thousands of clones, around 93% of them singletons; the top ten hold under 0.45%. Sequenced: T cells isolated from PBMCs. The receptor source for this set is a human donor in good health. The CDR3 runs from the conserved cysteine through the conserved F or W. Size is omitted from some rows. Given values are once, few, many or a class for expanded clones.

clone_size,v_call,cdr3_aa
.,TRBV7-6,CASSLGTQGTGELFF
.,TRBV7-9,CASSHHPETVSFRYEQYF
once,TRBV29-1,CSVVTRISYEQYF
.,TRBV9,CAAYPGHLYYEQYF
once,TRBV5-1,CASSATGNWQYF
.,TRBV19,CASSPPNGDRILYTGELFF
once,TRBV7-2,CASSASSGTRADTQYF
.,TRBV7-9,CASSSGTQGLNYGYTF
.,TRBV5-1,CASSLMTSGGNEQFF
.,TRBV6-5,CASSYSLAGGEQYF
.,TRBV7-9,CASSHRETNYGYTF
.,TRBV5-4,CASSLGDSRETQYF
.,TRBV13,CASSLRQGVEKLFF
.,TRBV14,CASSAGAEPSF
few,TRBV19,CASSIGGGGWDQPQHF
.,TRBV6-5,CASSYTIAGELFF
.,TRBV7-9,CASSLAGRADTEAFF
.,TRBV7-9,CASSPRQGTYEQYF
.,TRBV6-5,CASRNRFLEPQHF
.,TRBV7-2,CASSGLVDTGELFF
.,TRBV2,CASSEIVGGAFF
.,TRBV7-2,CASSPAGWIDTQYF
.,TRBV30,CAWSKTPTGHYGYTF
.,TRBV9,CASSPRAPGTSGSYEQYF
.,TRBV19,CASSILAGGHEQYF
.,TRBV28,CASSWESYEQYF
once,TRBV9,CASSVGTSGNEQFF
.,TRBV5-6,CASSYRDRTYNEQFF
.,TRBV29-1,CSVYTMNIQYF
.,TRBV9,CASTLASGIPDTQYF
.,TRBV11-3,CASSSGTGNEAFF
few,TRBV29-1,CKASGNTEAFF
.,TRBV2,CASTTGEGAFF
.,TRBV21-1,CASSKQEGQGAFF
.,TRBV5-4,CASSPNPGQGGTGELFF
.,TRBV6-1,CASSEATGGAEKLFF
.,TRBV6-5,CASSINRGTYGYTF
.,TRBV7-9,CASSFTGTGYEQYF
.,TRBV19,CASSIFPGETYEQYF
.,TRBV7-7,CASSLRLAGGVDEQFF
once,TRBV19,CASSTTVDTYEQYF
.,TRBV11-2,CASSPTSVGELFF
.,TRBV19,CASSDFRGLSSGANVLTF
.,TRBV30,CAWSVGLGARETQYF
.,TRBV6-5,CASSRGNTIYF
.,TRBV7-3,CASSLFPTSGKYNEQFF
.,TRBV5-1,CASSPEGLAANEQFF
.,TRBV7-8,CASSDRTGTGGYEQYF
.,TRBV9,CASSVEQTGARYGYTF
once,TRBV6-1,CAIDLYRGKLFF
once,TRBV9,CASSVAFSRQAQSYGYTF
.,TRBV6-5,CASSYNRDRVQPQHF
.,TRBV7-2,CASSPKDRAGTEAFF
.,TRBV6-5,CASSYGVPDTQYF
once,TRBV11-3,CASSLVRGVETQYF
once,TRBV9,CASSVAGGSYNEQFF
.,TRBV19,CASSIGGSRTDTQYF
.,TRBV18,CASSPLSGSTKNIQYF